Sequencing of this T cell receptor beta chain was carried out in a study of beta chain features in type 1 diabetes. This clone was counted a few times. Its antigen is unidentified. Germline loops: CDR1 SGHTS, CDR2 YDEGEE. CDR3 size: 14 residues. Unmatched junction bases numbered 3, after V lost 0 bases and J lost 8 bases. Study outcomes and limitations: All four CD4+ subsets from Type 1 diabetes patients carried moderately but significantly shorter TCRB CDR3s. Compared with healthy donors, patients appeared to share more similar naive, central memory and regulatory TCRB repertoires. Small HLA sub-analyses could not settle whether HLA shapes TCRB rearrangement.

All of the isolated RNA was reverse transcribed, so expressed TCRB transcripts were sequenced. For naive, central memory and regulatory T cell samples, reads averaged roughly 4 million. TCRdb's copy holds only in-frame clones and misses some; the assay was immunoSEQ multiplex PCR. The repertoire holds about 660,000 clones, with over 12% as singletons. V usage is TRBV5-8 and J usage is TRBJ2-1; 9 bases align to TRBD1. Sequencing used naive CD4+ T cells from blood. This sequence was found in a man aged 18 to 35 with type 1 diabetes. The CDR3 loop is CASSLGQGVDEQFF. The CDR3 bases are TGTGCCAGCAGCTTGGGACAGGGGGTCGATGAGCAGTTCTTC.